This entry lists 28 T cell receptor beta chains sequenced from one sample in a study of cytomegalovirus exposure and HLA in healthy donors. Amplification used 60 Vbeta primers and 13 Jbeta primers. Some clones are missing from TCRdb's copy, which holds only in-frame ones; the method was immunoSEQ multiplex PCR. Of approximately 160,000 clones listed, around 68% are singletons. The sample comprised PBMCs. Receptors were obtained from a woman aged 40 to 50 in good health and CMV-seropositive.

DNA of the CDR3: TGTGCCAGCTCACCACACGAGAATCAGCCCCAGCATTTT. Encoded protein: CASSPHENQPQHF. The chain uses TRBV18 and TRBJ1-5; no definite D call. The V and J ends lost 1 base and 4 bases respectively, with 5 bases between them. The CDR3 contains 13 residues. Germline V gives CDR1 KGHSH, CDR2 LQKENI.

The chain is built from TRBV29-1 and TRBJ2-5; TRBD2 matches at 7 bases. In germline, CDR1 is SQVTM, CDR2 ANQGSEA. The CDR3 extends over 13 amino acids. Trimming took 8 bases from V and 4 from J; bases not matched to a gene: 10. CDR3 sequence reads: CSPRTSDGETQYF. As DNA, the CDR3 is TGCAGCCCCCGGACTAGTGACGGAGAGACCCAGTACTTC.

J is TRBJ2-5 and V is TRBV5-1, with TRBD2 matching over 10 bases. With 3 bases clipped from V and 5 bases from J, the junction kept 7 bases outside the gene matches. Germline V gives CDR1 SGHRS, CDR2 YFSETQ. CDR3 length: 15 amino acids. For the CDR3, the DNA is TGCGCCAGCAGCTCCTCAGCGGGGGGGTATGAGACCCAGTACTTC. Translation: CASSSSAGGYETQYF. The full variable domain, its missing parts supplied by reference TRBV5-1 and TRBJ2-5, is KAGVTQTPRYLIKTRGQQVTLSCSPISGHRSVSWYQQTPGQGLQFLFEYFSETQRNKGNFPGRFSGRQFSNSRSEMNVSTLELGDSALYLCASSSSAGGYETQYFGPGTRLLVL.

This clone showed up just a few times. The chain uses TRBV2 and TRBJ2-7; 8 positions match TRBD2. Unmatched junction bases numbered 1, after V lost 0 bases and J lost 0 bases. CDR3 length equals 15 residues. Germline V CDR1 and CDR2: SNHLY, FYNNEI. CDR3 DNA sequence: TGTGCCAGCAGTGAAGCTAGCGGGGACTCCTACGAGCAGTACTTC. It specifies CASSEASGDSYEQYF. The full variable domain, rest sourced from reference TRBV2 and TRBJ2-7, is EPEVTQTPSHQVTQMGQEVILRCVPISNHLYFYWYRQILGQKVEFLVSFYNNEISEKSEIFDDQFSVERPDGSNFTLKIRSTKLEDSAMYFCASSEASGDSYEQYFGPGTRLTVT.

The chain uses TRBV5-4 and TRBJ2-1, with TRBD2 identical over 8 bases. CDR1 and CDR2 from the germline V gene are SGHNT and YYREEE (reference sequence). The CDR3 consists of 13 residues. Unmatched junction bases numbered 13, after V lost 4 bases and J lost 16 bases. CDR3 sequence reads: CASSPRVAGPEFF. In DNA form, the CDR3 reads TGTGCCAGCAGCCCCCGGGTAGCGGGACCCGAATTCTTC.

The genes are TRBV6-1 and TRBJ2-5, with a tentative D call TRBD1 (5 bases). The J call may be faulty, since TRBJ2-7 better matches the DNA end. Per germline, CDR1 MNHNS and CDR2 SASEGT. The CDR3 is 13 amino acids. CDR3 protein: CASSERQSYEQYF. In DNA form, the CDR3 reads TGTGCCAGCAGTGAGAGACAGTCCTACGAGCAGTACTTC.

The chain is built from TRBV4-2 and TRBJ2-3, with D tentatively TRBD2 (6 bases). From germline, CDR1 is LGHNA and CDR2 YNFKEQ. Between the trimmed V and J ends, which lost 3 bases and 4 bases, there was a span of 11 bases. The CDR3 spans 14 residues. The chain's CDR3 is CASSQGLPPDTQYF. The CDR3 DNA follows: TGTGCCAGCAGCCAGGGACTTCCCCCAGATACGCAGTATTTT.

The chain joins TRBV4-1 to TRBJ2-1; 11 bases fit TRBD1. Germline CDR1 and CDR2: MGHRA and YSYEKL. Germline trimming cut 1 base from V and 6 bases from J; bases unmatched to any gene: 8. The CDR3 covers 17 residues. CDR3 region: CASSQVLRDRGTNEQFF. In nucleotides, the CDR3 is TGCGCCAGCAGCCAAGTTCTACGGGACAGGGGGACCAATGAGCAGTTCTTC.

V gene TRBV29-1 combines with J gene TRBJ2-5; 9 bases fit TRBD2. Germline V gene lookup returns CDR1 SQVTM and CDR2 ANQGSEA. The V segment lost 1 base and the J segment 11 bases; nucleotides outside the gene matches: 20. The CDR3 loop spans 17 amino acids. CDR3 region: CSVEALLSGGTPSGQYF. CDR3 coding DNA: TGCAGCGTTGAAGCATTATTGAGCGGGGGGACCCCTTCCGGGCAGTACTTC.

The CDR3 DNA reads TGCGCCAGCAGCCTGGCGGCCAACGGGGACTACGAGCAGTACTTC. As protein: CASSLAANGDYEQYF. The V gene is TRBV4-1, the J gene TRBJ2-7; tentatively, D is TRBD2 (5 bases). CDR1 is MGHRA, CDR2 YSYEKL, per germline. The CDR3 has 15 residues. The ends were cut back, 4 bases at V and 3 bases at J, with 16 bases in the middle.

The chain employs TRBV2 and TRBJ2-5; possibly TRBD1 for D (6 bases). This CDR3 has 14 residues. V lost 2 bases and J 7 bases, leaving 14 bases between the germline ends. Per germline, CDR1 SNHLY and CDR2 FYNNEI. CDR3 sequence reads: CASSEIVQGGTQYF. CDR3 in DNA: TGTGCCAGCAGTGAAATTGTACAGGGTGGGACCCAGTACTTC.

The V gene is TRBV6-4, the J gene TRBJ2-1, with D tentatively TRBD1 (6 bases). Germline loops: CDR1 MRHNA, CDR2 SNTAGT. V was pared by 6 bases and J by 7 bases, with 19 bases between. CDR3 length: 15 residues. The CDR3 reads CASSTSGHAFNEQFF. As DNA, the CDR3 is TGTGCCAGCAGCACCTCGGGACACGCCTTTAATGAGCAGTTCTTC.

This clone was recorded a few times. CDR3 residues: CASTRPRGVETQYF. DNA of the CDR3: TGTGCCAGCACGAGACCCCGGGGGGTAGAGACCCAGTACTTC. The chain carries TRBV2 and TRBJ2-5; 7 nucleotides line up with TRBD2. Germline V gene sequence: CDR1 SNHLY, CDR2 FYNNEI. The CDR3 has 14 residues. Losses at the gene ends were 7 bases for V and 4 bases for J; bases not matched to a gene: 9.

The rearrangement links TRBV2 to TRBJ2-1, with D maybe TRBD2 (6 bases). Germline V CDR1 and CDR2: SNHLY, FYNNEI. V gave up 2 bases and J gave up 3 bases, with 11 bases separating them. The CDR3 runs 15 residues. The CDR3 DNA follows: TGTGCCAGCAGTGAAAAGGGACTTTACTACAATGAGCAGTTCTTC. Translation: CASSEKGLYYNEQFF.

Comments on this clone: A read error likely explains this, since a far larger clone differs by one base. V and J are TRBV11-2 and TRBJ1-2; TRBD1 matches 8 bases. Germline V gene data show CDR1 as SGHAT and CDR2 as FQNNGV. The CDR3 runs 12 residues. Trimming at V came to 5 bases and at J to 8 bases, leaving 4 bases not matched to a gene. The CDR3, as DNA: TGTGCCAGCAGCCTTAGACAGGGGGGCTACACCTTC. Translation: CASSLRQGGYTF.

The chain combines TRBV5-8 with TRBJ2-1, with D hard to call. CDR1 and CDR2 (germline): SGHTS, YDEGEE. Trimming removed 0 bases from V and 0 bases from J, with 7 bases in between. The CDR3 contains 15 residues. The CDR3 loop reads CASSLARNSYNEQFF. DNA for the CDR3: TGTGCCAGCAGCTTGGCGCGGAACTCCTACAATGAGCAGTTCTTC.

The chain uses TRBV7-2 and TRBJ1-2; no reliable D call. Trimming shortened V by 5 bases and J by 4 bases, and 8 bases separated the two germline ends. The length of the CDR3 is 12 residues. Germline CDR1 SGHTA, CDR2 FQGNSA. CDR3 protein: CASSLAGYGYTF. The CDR3 DNA reads as TGTGCCAGCAGCCTCGCGGGCTATGGCTACACCTTC.

The chain combines TRBV29-1 with TRBJ2-5; 10 bases fit TRBD2. The V gene end was trimmed by 4 bases and the J gene end by 5 bases; junction bases not matched to a gene: 4. Germline lookup yields CDR1 SQVTM and CDR2 ANQGSEA. This CDR3 contains 13 residues. This CDR3 reads CSVASGGRETQYF. CDR3 sequence (DNA): TGCAGCGTTGCTAGCGGGGGACGGGAGACCCAGTACTTC.

This rearrangement joins TRBV4-3 to TRBJ2-1, with 9 bases aligning to TRBD1. The junction had 3 bases not matched to a gene; V was cut back by 0 bases and J by 0 bases. This CDR3 region has 17 residues. Germline values: CDR1 LGHNA, CDR2 YSLEER. The CDR3 sequence: CASSQEGTGSSYNEQFF. The CDR3 DNA sequence: TGCGCCAGCAGCCAAGAGGGGACAGGGAGCTCCTACAATGAGCAGTTCTTC.

This clone appeared a few times. This sequence joins TRBV6-5 and TRBJ1-1; D possibly corresponds to TRBD1 (5 bases). V lost 5 bases and J 5 bases, leaving 15 bases between the germline ends. Germline CDR1 reads MNHEY; CDR2 reads SVGAGI. The CDR3 is made up of 14 amino acids. DNA for the CDR3: TGTGCCAGCAGTGTGACCAGGGATGGAACTGAAGCTTTCTTT. This sequence encodes CASSVTRDGTEAFF.

There are a few counts of this clone. The chain joins TRBV2 to TRBJ1-4; 7 nucleotides agree with TRBD1. Germline V gene data show CDR1 as SNHLY and CDR2 as FYNNEI. With 2 bases clipped from V and 0 bases from J, the junction kept 9 bases outside the gene matches. The CDR3 runs to 18 residues. This CDR3 is CASSESQGDIATNEKLFF. CDR3 bases: TGTGCCAGCAGTGAATCCCAGGGGGATATTGCAACTAATGAAAAACTGTTTTTT.

This chain connects TRBV19 to TRBJ2-3; perhaps TRBD1 as D (6 bases). Germline-derived CDR1 and CDR2 are LNHDA and SQIVND (reference sequence). Trimming left V 2 bases short and J 4 bases short, with 7 bases between. The CDR3 is 13 residues long. The CDR3 sequence is CASSINRADTQYF. In DNA form, the CDR3 reads TGTGCCAGTAGTATAAACAGGGCAGATACGCAGTATTTT. Variable domain in full (rest from reference TRBV19 and TRBJ2-3): DGGITQSPKYLFRKEGQNVTLSCEQNLNHDAMYWYRQDPGQGLRLIYYSQIVNDFQKGDIAEGYSVSREKKESFPLTVTSAQKNPTAFYLCASSINRADTQYFGPGTRLTVL.

This rearrangement joins TRBV10-3 to TRBJ2-6, with 7 bases matching TRBD1. J gave up 4 bases and V 7 bases, and 16 bases lay outside the gene matches. The CDR3 runs to 18 residues. The V gene's germline CDR1 is ENHRY and CDR2 SYGVKD. CDR3 in amino acids: CAIKATGEFTPGANVLTF. The CDR3 bases are TGTGCCATCAAAGCTACAGGGGAATTTACTCCCGGGGCCAACGTCCTGACTTTC.

V usage is TRBV4-1 and J usage is TRBJ2-3, with 12 bases matching TRBD2. Germline assignment: CDR1 MGHRA and CDR2 YSYEKL. The CDR3 runs to 17 residues. V lost 3 bases, J lost 2 bases, and 6 bases stayed unmatched. CDR3 amino acids: CASSQGLAGGATDTQYF. The CDR3 coding sequence is TGCGCCAGCAGCCAGGGCCTAGCGGGGGGGGCCACAGATACGCAGTATTTT.

This chain connects TRBV6-1 to TRBJ1-1; D might be TRBD1 (6 bases). This CDR3 region has 13 residues. V was shortened by 3 bases and J by 7 bases, with 12 bases between the two germline ends. Looked up from germline, CDR1 is MNHNS and CDR2 is SASEGT. CDR3 amino acids: CASSDTQGFEAFF. The CDR3 region has the DNA TGTGCCAGCAGTGACACACAGGGTTTTGAAGCTTTCTTT.

The V call is TRBV7-9, the J call TRBJ2-5; the D gene is possibly TRBD2 (5 bases). The germline V and J ends were trimmed by 1 base and 0 bases, with 9 bases remaining between them. This CDR3 spans 15 amino acids. CDR1 and CDR2 from the germline V gene are SEHNR and FQNEAQ (reference sequence). For the CDR3, the DNA is TGTGCCAGCAGCTTAGATTTGGACTACCAAGAGACCCAGTACTTC. Amino acid sequence: CASSLDLDYQETQYF.

This chain joins TRBV14 and TRBJ2-1; TRBD2 matches at 15 bases. The length of the CDR3 is 14 residues. Trimming cost V 4 bases and J 13 bases; bases outside gene matches: 5. Germline V gene data show CDR1 as SGHDN and CDR2 as FVKESK. The CDR3 coding sequence is TGTGCCAGCAGCCGGACTAGCGGGAGGGACGTACAGTTCTTC. It is translated as CASSRTSGRDVQFF. Based on the CDR3 plus reference TRBV14 and TRBJ2-1, the full variable domain is EAGVTQFPSHSVIEKGQTVTLRCDPISGHDNLYWYRRVMGKEIKFLLHFVKESKQDESGMPNNRFLAERTGGTYSTLKVQPAELEDSGVYFCASSRTSGRDVQFFGPGTRLTVL.

The table lists this clone with a count of one. V gene TRBV4-3 combines with J gene TRBJ2-7; 12 bases align to TRBD2. The ends lost 4 bases at V and 0 bases at J; junction bases unmatched: 4. There are 16 residues in the CDR3. Germline CDR1 is LGHNA and CDR2 is YSLEER. This CDR3 is CASSRGTSGFSYEQYF. CDR3 nucleotides: TGCGCCAGCAGCCGGGGGACTAGCGGGTTCTCCTACGAGCAGTACTTC.